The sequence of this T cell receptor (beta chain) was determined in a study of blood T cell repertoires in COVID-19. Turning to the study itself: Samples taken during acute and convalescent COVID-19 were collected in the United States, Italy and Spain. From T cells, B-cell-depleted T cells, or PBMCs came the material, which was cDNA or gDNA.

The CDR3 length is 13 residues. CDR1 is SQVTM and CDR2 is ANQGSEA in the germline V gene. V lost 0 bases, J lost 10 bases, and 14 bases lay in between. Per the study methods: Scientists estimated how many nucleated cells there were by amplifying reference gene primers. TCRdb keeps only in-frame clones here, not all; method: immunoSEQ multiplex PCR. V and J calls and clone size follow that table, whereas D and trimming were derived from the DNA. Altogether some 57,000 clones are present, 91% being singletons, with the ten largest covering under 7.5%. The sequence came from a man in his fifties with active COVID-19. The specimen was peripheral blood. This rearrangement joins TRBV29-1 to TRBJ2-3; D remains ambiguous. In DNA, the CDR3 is TGCAGCGTTGAAGATGAAGCCGCGTTAGCGCAGTATTTT. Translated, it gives CSVEDEAALAQYF.